This entry lists 10 T cell receptor beta chains sequenced from one sample in a study of vaccination and CD4 T cells after COVID-19. The Oncomine TCR Beta short-read assay generated sequence data from the DNA of cultured CD4+ T cells. From the PCR reads, TCRdb called clonotypes with MiXCR, one entry per CDR3 protein. The repertoire holds some 11,000 distinct CDR3 sequences, with under 85% as singletons. As for treatment: roughly ten-day PBMC culture with coronavirus spike peptide pools or control peptides (ViraFEST assay). Their antigens are not known. The sequencing input was CD4+ T cells from blood, cultured in vitro. The receptors derive from a human donor who had recovered from COVID-19.

This clonotype was seen once. V usage is TRBV7-2 and J usage is TRBJ1-5; no reliable D call. Between the trimmed V and J ends, which lost 1 base and 4 bases, there was a span of 8 bases. Germline V gene sequence: CDR1 SGHTA, CDR2 FQGNSA. CDR3 length: 14 amino acids. Here the CDR3 reads CASSLGFTNQPQHF. CDR3 nucleotides: TGTGCCAGCAGCTTAGGTTTCACAAATCAGCCCCAGCATTTT.

The chain couples TRBV7-2 to TRBJ2-6; D ambiguous. Per germline, CDR1 SGHTA and CDR2 FQGNSA. The germline V and J ends were trimmed by 5 bases and 4 bases, with 21 bases remaining between them. The CDR3 spans 18 residues. The CDR3 bases are TGTGCCAGCAGCCCCAGGCCGGGTTCGTTGGAAGGGGCCAACGTCCTGACTTTC. Translation: CASSPRPGSLEGANVLTF. Drawing the rest from reference TRBV7-2 and TRBJ2-6, the complete variable domain is GAGVSQSPSNKVTEKGKDVELRCDPISGHTALYWYRQSLGQGLEFLIYFQGNSAPDKSGLPSDRFSAERTGGSVSTLTIQRTQQEDSAVYLCASSPRPGSLEGANVLTFGAGSRLTVL.

This rearrangement joins TRBV6-1 to TRBJ2-7; D is perhaps TRBD2 (7 bases). Germline V lookup: CDR1 MNHNS, CDR2 SASEGT. This CDR3 spans 13 amino acids. Trimming removed 10 bases from V and 4 bases from J, with 17 bases in between. The CDR3 here is CATQAGTIYEQYF. CDR3 coding DNA: TGTGCCACGCAAGCGGGGACAATTTACGAGCAGTACTTC.

V usage is TRBV20-1 and J usage is TRBJ2-7, with 7 bases matching TRBD1. V was pared by 1 base and J by 0 bases, with 0 bases of the junction left unmatched. The CDR3 has 13 residues. Looked up from germline, CDR1 is DFQATT and CDR2 is SNEGSKA (reference sequence). CDR3 DNA sequence: TGCAGTGCTAGAGGACAGGGCTCCTACGAGCAGTACTTC. Amino acids: CSARGQGSYEQYF.

V is TRBV19 and J is TRBJ1-1; a weak D match, TRBD1 (5 bases). The germline V gene has CDR1 LNHDA and CDR2 SQIVND (reference sequence). Trimming cost V 4 bases and J 4 bases, with 10 bases left between them. The CDR3 is 13 amino acids. CDR3 coding DNA: TGTGCCAGTAGTACAGGGAAGGGCACTGAAGCTTTCTTT. Encoded protein: CASSTGKGTEAFF.

V gene TRBV29-1 combines with J gene TRBJ2-6; no definite D call. The germline V and J ends were trimmed by 2 bases and 0 bases, with 8 bases remaining between them. Germline V gene data show CDR1 as SQVTM and CDR2 as ANQGSEA. The CDR3 extends over 15 amino acids. CDR3 DNA: TGCAGCGTTGAACCCCCTTACTCTGGGGCCAACGTCCTGACTTTC. Protein product: CSVEPPYSGANVLTF.

The gene calls are TRBV7-3 and TRBJ2-7; unclear D gene. The CDR3 loop spans 15 amino acids. Germline V gives CDR1 SGHTA, CDR2 FQGTGA. Trimming stripped 1 base from V and 2 bases from J, with 12 bases between. CDR3 DNA: TGTGCCAGCAGCTTAAGACCCGACCCGGCCTACGAGCAGTACTTC. Translated: CASSLRPDPAYEQYF.

This chain links TRBV11-2 with TRBJ1-5, with D unclear. The germline gives CDR1 SGHAT, CDR2 FQNNGV. The V gene lost 1 base and the J gene lost 6 bases, with 4 bases spanning the gap. The CDR3 extends over 12 amino acids. CDR3 loop: CASSLVGQPQHF. DNA for the CDR3: TGTGCCAGCAGCTTAGTTGGTCAGCCCCAGCATTTT.

The J gene is TRBJ2-7, the V gene TRBV19; no clear D. The CDR3 has 12 residues. CDR1 LNHDA and CDR2 SQIVND come from the germline V gene (reference sequence). V dropped 5 bases and J dropped 2 bases, with 7 bases sitting between them. Here the CDR3 reads CASSGDPYEQYF. The CDR3 DNA follows: TGTGCCAGTAGTGGCGACCCCTACGAGCAGTACTTC.

The chain couples TRBV7-2 to TRBJ1-4; D is unclear. Germline assignment: CDR1 SGHTA and CDR2 FQGNSA. Trimming left V 1 base short and J 8 bases short, with 8 bases between. This CDR3 spans 13 amino acids. The CDR3 DNA follows: TGTGCCAGCAGCTTAGTTGCAGACGAAAAACTGTTTTTT. It codes for CASSLVADEKLFF.